The following is a T cell receptor (beta chain) sequence with its context. Its specificity is unknown. This sample stems from a study of cytomegalovirus exposure and HLA in healthy donors. Study overall: The early release's HLA-typed donors yielded about 85 million unique TCRs. Study-wide results and limits: There were several of the most significant clusters that appeared linked to common viral pathogens in a later analysis. The study had only CMV serostatus as immune exposure information. Earlier analysis looked at TCR beta V segments, and most were productive about 87% or about 30% of the time.

Germline values: CDR1 LGHNA, CDR2 YSLEER. V lost 0 bases and J lost 2; bases outside the gene matches: 4. The CDR3 is 15 residues long. PCR employed 60 Vbeta and 13 Jbeta primers. Clones were read by immunoSEQ multiplex PCR, and TCRdb kept only the in-frame ones, dropping some. The table records roughly 120,000 clones, approximately 73% of them present only once. The rearrangement joins TRBV4-3 to TRBJ2-7, with 7 bases identical to TRBD2. This receptor was taken from a middle-aged man in good health and CMV-seronegative. Sequencing was performed on PBMCs. The CDR3: CASSQEGGTPYEQYF. CDR3 DNA: TGCGCCAGCAGCCAAGAGGGGGGGACCCCCTACGAGCAGTACTTC.